These T cell receptor beta chains were read from a single sample in a study of radiotherapy plus CTLA-4 blockade in lung cancer. Profiling relied on immunoSEQ multiplex PCR, and the TCRdb table lists in-frame clones only, not all of them. This sample has 65,000 to 85,000 clones, with over 65% found just once. The input for sequencing was peripheral blood, taken from a patient treated with radiotherapy plus ipilimumab. These receptor sequences come from a human donor with non-small cell lung cancer whose response to radiotherapy plus ipilimumab could not be evaluated. CDR3s include the opening cysteine and the closing phenylalanine or tryptophan. Fields, in order: D gene, clone size, V gene, J gene, CDR3 DNA, CDR3 protein. A D gene is named only where the DNA matches it firmly. Where a row states a size, it is once, few, many or the class of an expanded clone; other rows omit it.

>.|.|TRBV2|TRBJ2-7
TGTGCCAGCAGCTGGCAGGCCTACGAGCAGTACTTC
CASSWQAYEQYF
>TRBD1|.|TRBV19|TRBJ1-4
TGTGCCAGTAAATCAGGGACAGGCAGGGCAACTAATGAAAAACTGTTTTTT
CASKSGTGRATNEKLFF
>.|once|TRBV11-1|TRBJ2-5
TGTGCCAGCAGCTTAGTCTACAGGGTTGACGGGGAGACCCAGTACTTC
CASSLVYRVDGETQYF
>TRBD2|.|TRBV9|TRBJ2-7
TGTGCCAGCAGCGTCGTAGCGGGCTCCTACGAGCAGTACTTC
CASSVVAGSYEQYF
>.|many|TRBV30|TRBJ1-5
TGTGCCTATTCGCCAGGGTACGATCAGCCCCAGCATTTT
CAYSPGYDQPQHF
>.|.|TRBV19|TRBJ1-4
TGTGCCAGTAGTAGAGGTCCCGCAACTAATGAAAAACTGTTTTTT
CASSRGPATNEKLFF
>.|.|TRBV4-1|TRBJ1-2
TGCGCCAGCAGCCAAGAAGCGGCTATCCTCTATGGCTACACCTTC
CASSQEAAILYGYTF
>.|.|TRBV11-2|TRBJ1-3
TGTGCCAGCAGCTTAGGATTCCACTCGCGGGACACCATATATTTT
CASSLGFHSRDTIYF
>TRBD1|few|TRBV2|TRBJ2-2
TGTGCCAGCAGTGAAACGCGGACAGGGCTCACCGGGGAGCTGTTTTTT
CASSETRTGLTGELFF
>.|.|TRBV27|TRBJ1-5
TGTGCCAGCAGTTCAGAACAGGGTGTAGGCCAGCCCCAGCATTTT
CASSSEQGVGQPQHF
>TRBD2|few|TRBV2|TRBJ2-2
TGTGCCAGCAGTAGACTAGCGGGGGCGAACACCGGGGAGCTGTTTTTT
CASSRLAGANTGELFF
>.|.|TRBV7-8|TRBJ1-1
TGTGCCAGCAGCTCTGACAGTGGTTTAGTCAACACTGAAGCTTTCTTT
CASSSDSGLVNTEAFF
>TRBD2|once|TRBV4-1|TRBJ2-7
TGCGCCAGCAGCCAAGAGGGACTAGCGGGGGAGCAGGAGCAGTACTTC
CASSQEGLAGEQEQYF
>.|.|TRBV9|TRBJ2-5
TGTGCCAGCAGCGTAGAGGGAGCCTCGGCAGAGACCCAGTACTTC
CASSVEGASAETQYF
>TRBD2|.|TRBV11-2|TRBJ2-1
TGTGCCAGCAGCTTAGAGTCTAGCGGGAGCTATGAGCAGTTCTTC
CASSLESSGSYEQFF
>TRBD1|.|TRBV2|TRBJ1-2
TGTGCCAGCAGTGTGGGACAGGGAAACTATGGCTACACCTTC
CASSVGQGNYGYTF